The 23 T cell receptor beta chains in this list originate from one sample, sequenced in a study of CD8 T cells in Susac syndrome. Random hexamers were used to reverse transcribe an amount of roughly 0.45 to 1 ug RNA. One entry per CDR3 protein, called by TCRdb with MiXCR from the immunoSEQ multiplex PCR reads. This table holds fewer than 150,000 distinct CDR3 sequences, 94% found once. Material: CD8+ T cells from PBMCs. These receptors were taken from a human donor in good health.

As concerns this clonotype: Relative to the germline gene, one junction end is altered; a read error may explain this. The rearrangement joins TRBV5-1 to TRBJ2-7, with 7 bases identical to TRBD2. Looked up from germline, CDR1 is SGHRS and CDR2 is YFSETQ. The CDR3 totals 14 residues. CDR3 protein: CASSLVAGSYEQYF. The CDR3, as DNA: TGTGCCAGCAGTTTGGTAGCGGGTTCCTACGAGCAGTACTTC.

This sequence joins TRBV7-9 and TRBJ2-7; the D gene could be TRBD1 or TRBD2 (5 bases each). Germline V CDR1 and CDR2: SEHNR, FQNEAQ (reference sequence). The CDR3 is made up of 15 amino acids. Trimming pared 2 bases from V and 3 bases from J, leaving 14 bases between. The CDR3 protein is CASSLHGQGDYEQYF. DNA of the CDR3: TGTGCCAGCAGCTTACACGGGCAGGGAGACTACGAGCAGTACTTC.

This chain joins TRBV6-5 and TRBJ2-5; tentative D call: TRBD2 (6 bases). The CDR3 extends over 14 amino acids. Germline V gene data show CDR1 as MNHEY and CDR2 as SVGAGI. The V gene lost 5 bases and the J gene lost 4 bases, with 14 bases spanning the gap. The CDR3 DNA reads TGTGCCAGCAGTCCGAACTGGGGAGGAGAGACCCAGTACTTC. It codes for CASSPNWGGETQYF.

The V call is TRBV29-1, the J call TRBJ2-3; D not resolved. CDR3 length equals 11 residues. Germline-derived CDR1 and CDR2 are SQVTM and ANQGSEA. V lost 5 bases to trimming and J lost 1 base, with 4 bases between them. The CDR3 DNA is TGCAGCGTTCAGGGCACAGATACGCAGTATTTT. Amino acid sequence: CSVQGTDTQYF.

The chain uses TRBV27 and TRBJ2-5; 8 bases agree with TRBD1. The germline V gene encodes CDR1 MNHEY and CDR2 SMNVEV (reference sequence). The CDR3 loop spans 15 amino acids. With V trimmed by 6 bases and J by 1 base, 7 bases remained unmatched. The CDR3 DNA reads as TGTGCCAGCAGCCCGGGGACAGGTCTCCAAGAGACCCAGTACTTC. The encoded protein is CASSPGTGLQETQYF.

J is TRBJ2-7 and V is TRBV27, with a tentative D call TRBD2 (6 bases). Trimming removed 8 bases from V and 0 bases from J, with 11 bases in between. The CDR3 length is 13 residues. The germline CDR1 and CDR2 sequences are MNHEY and SMNVEV (reference sequence). The CDR3, as DNA: TGTGCCAGCGCCTCCGGGAGCTCCTACGAGCAGTACTTC. Its protein product is CASASGSSYEQYF.

The chain joins TRBV7-9 to TRBJ1-1; D gene ambiguous. With 8 bases removed from V and 5 bases from J, the gap between germline ends came to 9 bases. Germline V lookup: CDR1 SEHNR, CDR2 FQNEAQ (reference sequence). The CDR3 has 11 amino acids. CDR3 protein: CASGVGTEAFF. DNA for the CDR3: TGTGCCAGCGGGGTGGGAACTGAAGCTTTCTTT.

The V call is TRBV19, the J call TRBJ2-1; D is perhaps TRBD1 (6 bases). V was trimmed by 2 bases and J by 6 bases, leaving 14 bases between them. This CDR3 contains 15 residues. Germline V gene lookup returns CDR1 LNHDA and CDR2 SQIVND (reference sequence). Here the CDR3 DNA reads TGTGCCAGTAGTATACAGGGGATGGGGGTCAATGAGCAGTTCTTC. Translated, it gives CASSIQGMGVNEQFF.

The chain uses TRBV27 and TRBJ2-1; D remains ambiguous. With 0 bases removed from V and 8 bases from J, the gap between germline ends came to 5 bases. Per the germline V gene, CDR1 is MNHEY and CDR2 is SMNVEV (reference sequence). The length of the CDR3 is 12 residues. The CDR3 region is CASSLSGDEQFF. Written as DNA, the CDR3 is TGTGCCAGCAGTTTATCAGGCGATGAGCAGTTCTTC.

This clonotype was recorded a few times. The V and J genes are TRBV9 and TRBJ2-3; D not certain. The CDR3 length is 14 residues. Trimming removed 0 bases at V and 0 bases at J, with 5 bases between. Germline V gene sequence: CDR1 SGDLS, CDR2 YYNGEE. CDR3: CASSVAPSTDTQYF. For the CDR3, the DNA is TGTGCCAGCAGCGTAGCCCCCAGCACAGATACGCAGTATTTT.

This clonotype was recorded once. V and J are TRBV27 and TRBJ2-7; possibly TRBD1 for D (5 bases). The length of the CDR3 is 13 residues. V lost 3 bases and J lost 8, with 14 bases in between. The V gene's germline CDR1 is MNHEY and CDR2 SMNVEV (reference sequence). The CDR3 DNA reads TGTGCCAGCAGTTTGAGTGGGGCCACCCAGCAGTACTTC. It encodes CASSLSGATQQYF.

CDR3 sequence reads: CASSPSPRKGNTEAFF. DNA for the CDR3: TGTGCCAGCAGCCCAAGCCCTCGGAAAGGGAACACTGAAGCTTTCTTT. V is TRBV21-1 and J is TRBJ1-1. TRBV21-1 is classified as a pseudogene. CDR3 length equals 16 residues.

The chain employs TRBV7-9 and TRBJ1-2; D is unclear. Per germline, CDR1 SEHNR and CDR2 FQNEAQ (reference sequence). The CDR3 loop spans 14 amino acids. Trimming removed 5 bases at V and 8 bases at J, with 18 bases between. This CDR3 is CASSPALRPEGYTF. In DNA, the CDR3 is TGTGCCAGCAGCCCAGCGCTCCGGCCCGAGGGCTACACCTTC. The entire variable domain, with the rest obtained from reference TRBV7-9 and TRBJ1-2, is as follows: DTGVSQNPRHKITKRGQNVTFRCDPISEHNRLYWYRQTLGQGPEFLTYFQNEAQLEKSRLLSDRFSAERPKGSFSTLEIQRTEQGDSAMYLCASSPALRPEGYTFGSGTRLTVV.

The chain employs TRBV27 and TRBJ1-1; D gene unclear. V lost 3 bases, J lost 3 bases, and 11 bases lay in between. The CDR3 spans 14 residues. The germline CDR1 and CDR2 sequences are MNHEY and SMNVEV (reference sequence). The CDR3 DNA follows: TGTGCCAGCAGTTTTAACCCCCCACACACTGAAGCTTTCTTT. This encodes CASSFNPPHTEAFF.

The chain joins TRBV9 to TRBJ2-7; D uncertain. Trimming removed 0 bases from V and 4 bases from J, with 11 bases in between. Per the germline V gene, CDR1 is SGDLS and CDR2 is YYNGEE. This CDR3 spans 14 amino acids. CDR3 bases: TGTGCCAGCAGCGTAGGGCAGGCAGGTTACGAGCAGTACTTC. As protein: CASSVGQAGYEQYF.

The CDR3 DNA sequence: TGTGCCAGCAGCGTACCCCACGGACGGGGGAACACTGAAGCTTTCTTT. It yields the protein CASSVPHGRGNTEAFF. The chain uses TRBV9 and TRBJ1-1; no clear D gene. The CDR3 runs 16 residues. V was trimmed by 1 base and J by 1 base, leaving 14 bases between them. CDR1 is SGDLS, CDR2 YYNGEE, per germline.

The CDR3 region is CSARDFALSYEQYF. CDR3 coding DNA: TGCAGTGCTAGAGATTTTGCACTCTCCTACGAGCAGTACTTC. This chain joins TRBV20-1 and TRBJ2-7; D ambiguous. This CDR3 has 14 residues. Germline V gives CDR1 DFQATT, CDR2 SNEGSKA (reference sequence). Deletions cut 0 bases from V and 0 bases from J, with 9 bases between.

This clonotype was seen a single time. The gene calls are TRBV27 and TRBJ1-1; TRBD1 is a possible D gene (6 bases). V lost 3 bases to trimming and J lost 0 bases, with 14 bases between them. This CDR3 has 16 amino acids. Germline V lookup: CDR1 MNHEY, CDR2 SMNVEV (reference sequence). Here the CDR3 DNA reads TGTGCCAGCAGTTTTGTCCCGGACAGAATGAACACTGAAGCTTTCTTT. Translated, it gives CASSFVPDRMNTEAFF.

The V and J genes are TRBV7-9 and TRBJ2-3; 12 positions match TRBD1. Germline V gives CDR1 SEHNR, CDR2 FQNEAQ (reference sequence). V was pared by 4 bases and J by 3 bases, with 5 bases of the junction left unmatched. The CDR3 contains 16 residues. For the CDR3, the DNA is TGTGCCAGCAGCTCCGGGACAGGGGGCGAGACAGATACGCAGTATTTT. Amino acid sequence: CASSSGTGGETDTQYF.

The count of this clonotype is one. The CDR3 DNA reads TGTGCCACCATACTTTCCAATACGCAGTATTTT. It is translated as CATILSNTQYF. The chain employs TRBV7-9 and TRBJ2-3, with D unclear. Germline V gene lookup returns CDR1 SEHNR and CDR2 FQNEAQ (reference sequence). The V end lost 10 bases, the J end lost 7 bases, and 12 bases lay between the germline ends. This CDR3 has 11 residues.

This chain uses TRBV9 with TRBJ1-3; no clear D gene. This CDR3 region has 12 residues. Germline lookup yields CDR1 SGDLS and CDR2 YYNGEE. V was cut by 4 bases and J by 0 bases, with 2 bases left in between. CDR3 loop: CASSISGNTIYF. The CDR3 coding sequence is TGTGCCAGCAGCATCTCTGGAAACACCATATATTTT.

The rearrangement joins TRBV13 to TRBJ2-2; TRBD1 matches 8 bases. Trimming at V came to 5 bases and at J to 4 bases, leaving 9 bases not matched to a gene. The CDR3 is 16 amino acids. Germline CDR1 and CDR2: PRHDT and FYEKMQ (reference sequence). CDR3 DNA: TGTGCCAGCAGCCCAAGACAGGGGACGAGCACCGGGGAGCTGTTTTTT. Its protein product is CASSPRQGTSTGELFF.

This chain uses TRBV4-3 with TRBJ2-1; 10 nucleotides line up with TRBD2. CDR1 and CDR2 (germline): LGHNA, YSLEER. J lost 8 bases, V lost 3 bases, and 7 bases had no gene match. The CDR3 extends over 15 amino acids. Here the CDR3 reads CASSHLVAGGYEQFF. The CDR3 coding sequence is TGCGCCAGCAGCCATCTGGTAGCGGGAGGATATGAGCAGTTCTTC.